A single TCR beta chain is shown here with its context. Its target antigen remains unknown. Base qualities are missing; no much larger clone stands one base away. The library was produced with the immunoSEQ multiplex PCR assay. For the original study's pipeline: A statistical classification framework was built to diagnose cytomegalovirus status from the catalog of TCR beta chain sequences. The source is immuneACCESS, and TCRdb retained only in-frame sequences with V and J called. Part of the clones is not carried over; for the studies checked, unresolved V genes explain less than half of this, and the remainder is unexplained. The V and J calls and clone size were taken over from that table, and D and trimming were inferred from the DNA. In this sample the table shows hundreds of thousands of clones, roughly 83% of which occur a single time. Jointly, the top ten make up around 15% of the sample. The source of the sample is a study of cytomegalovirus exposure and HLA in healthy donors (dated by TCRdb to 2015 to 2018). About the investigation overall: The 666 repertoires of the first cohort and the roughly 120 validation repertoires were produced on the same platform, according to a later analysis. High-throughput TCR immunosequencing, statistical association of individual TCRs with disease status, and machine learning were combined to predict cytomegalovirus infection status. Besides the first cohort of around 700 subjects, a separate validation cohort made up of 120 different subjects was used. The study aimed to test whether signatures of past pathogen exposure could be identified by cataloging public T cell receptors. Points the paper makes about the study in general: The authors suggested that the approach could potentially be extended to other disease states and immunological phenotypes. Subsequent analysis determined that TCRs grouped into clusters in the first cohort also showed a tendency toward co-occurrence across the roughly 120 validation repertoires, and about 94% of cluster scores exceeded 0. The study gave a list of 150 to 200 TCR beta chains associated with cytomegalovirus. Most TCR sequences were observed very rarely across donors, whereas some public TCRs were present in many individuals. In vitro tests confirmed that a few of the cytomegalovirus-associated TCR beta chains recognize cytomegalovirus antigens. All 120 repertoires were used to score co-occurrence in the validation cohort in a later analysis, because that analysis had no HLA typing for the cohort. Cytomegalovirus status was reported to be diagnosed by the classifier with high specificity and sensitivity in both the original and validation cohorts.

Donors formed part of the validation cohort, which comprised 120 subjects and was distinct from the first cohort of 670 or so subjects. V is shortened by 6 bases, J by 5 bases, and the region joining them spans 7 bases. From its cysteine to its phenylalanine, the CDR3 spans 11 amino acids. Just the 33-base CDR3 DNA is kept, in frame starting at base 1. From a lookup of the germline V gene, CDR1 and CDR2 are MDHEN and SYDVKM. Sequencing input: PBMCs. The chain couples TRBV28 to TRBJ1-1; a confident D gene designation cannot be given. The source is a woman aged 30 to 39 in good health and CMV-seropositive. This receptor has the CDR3 CASSTGTEAFF. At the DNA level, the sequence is TGTGCCAGCAGCACCGGGACTGAAGCTTTCTTT.